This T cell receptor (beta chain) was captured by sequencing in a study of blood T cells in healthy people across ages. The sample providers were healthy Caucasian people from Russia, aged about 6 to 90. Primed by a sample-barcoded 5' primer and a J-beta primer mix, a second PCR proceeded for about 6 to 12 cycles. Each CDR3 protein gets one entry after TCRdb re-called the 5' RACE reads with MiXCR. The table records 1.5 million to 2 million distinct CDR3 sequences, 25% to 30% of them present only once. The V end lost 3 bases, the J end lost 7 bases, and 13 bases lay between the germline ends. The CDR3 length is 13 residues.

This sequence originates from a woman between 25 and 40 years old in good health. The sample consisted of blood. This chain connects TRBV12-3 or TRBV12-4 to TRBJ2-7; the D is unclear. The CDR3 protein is CASSFLGVGEQYF. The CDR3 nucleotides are TGTGCCAGCAGTTTTTTGGGCGTGGGGGAGCAGTACTTC.